This TCR beta chain was sequenced during a study of blood T cell repertoires in COVID-19. As processed by the authors: Nucleated cell number was recorded as an estimate derived from reference gene primer amplification. Assay used: immunoSEQ multiplex PCR; TCRdb lists only in-frame clones, some missing. The DNA gave D and trimming, while V, J and clone size come from that table. The table includes tens of thousands of clones, 85% to 90% detected once. Participants spanned ages about 18 to 89 years and resided in fewer than 30 US areas. Two negative PCRs, clearance, or symptom resolution had been documented for recovered Cohort 3 donors. Germline CDR1 and CDR2: SQVTM and ANQGSEA. V shed 6 bases and J 2 bases; nucleotides not matched to a gene: 12. This CDR3 region has 15 residues.

Sequences were obtained from PBMCs or T cells enriched from blood (not recorded which). The chain links TRBV29-1 to TRBJ1-1; 7 bases fit TRBD1. This receptor was obtained from a woman in her thirties or forties who had recovered from COVID-19. In DNA form, the CDR3 reads TGCAGCGTCCTCCGGGCGGGGACAGCCAACACTGAAGCTTTCTTT. Protein sequence: CSVLRAGTANTEAFF.